This T cell receptor beta chain was sequenced in a study of blood T cells in healthy people across ages. Broader study findings: The long-lived group displayed more naive CD4+ cells, plus higher diversity, than the aged donors did.

For the second PCR, which ran for 7 to 11 cycles, a sample-barcoded 5' primer and a J-beta primer mix were used. A template-switch adaptor that had 12 random nucleotides put a tag on each cDNA molecule. MiXCR, applied by TCRdb to the 5' RACE reads, yields one record per CDR3 protein. Of roughly 800,000 distinct CDR3 sequences in the sample, 58% are singletons; the top ten hold roughly 22%. In regard to this clonotype: Its target is not known.

Caucasian individuals from Russia who were healthy and aged roughly 6 to 95 acted as donors. The sample taken for sequencing was blood. The source is a man aged 25-45 years in good health.

The CDR3 DNA follows: TGTGCCAGCAGTGAACTCTCCGGCGGACCCTACGAGCAGTACTTC. Protein: CASSELSGGPYEQYF. This rearrangement joins TRBV6-1 to TRBJ2-7; unclear D gene. The CDR3 sequence is 15 residues long. The germline V gene has CDR1 MNHNS and CDR2 SASEGT. V was pared by 2 bases and J by 2 bases, with 13 bases between.